Shown below are 8 T cell receptor beta chains from a single sample sequenced in a study of regulatory and conventional T cells in RAG deficiency. Method: immunoSEQ multiplex PCR; TCRdb's copy keeps in-frame clones and lacks some. The sample lists roughly 45,000 clones, 90% occurring once. Blood CD4+ CD25-low CD127-high conventional T cells supplied the genomic DNA template. These data are also associated with another study on regulatory T cells. This second study says: Amplification used 52 TRBV primers and 13 TRBJ primers.

Material: CD4+ effector T cells sorted from blood. These receptors all come from a human donor in good health.

The rearrangement joins TRBV2 to TRBJ1-4; D gene uncertain. Trimming left V 7 bases short and J 1 base short, with 22 bases between. CDR1 is SNHLY, CDR2 FYNNEI, per germline. The CDR3 spans 18 residues. This chain's CDR3 is CASTVTKGIRGTNEKLFF. The CDR3 DNA reads as TGTGCCAGCACTGTCACGAAGGGAATTAGAGGAACTAATGAAAAACTGTTTTTT. Complete variable domain (other parts from reference TRBV2 and TRBJ1-4): EPEVTQTPSHQVTQMGQEVILRCVPISNHLYFYWYRQILGQKVEFLVSFYNNEISEKSEIFDDQFSVERPDGSNFTLKIRSTKLEDSAMYFCASTVTKGIRGTNEKLFFGSGTQLSVL.

This chain uses TRBV18 with TRBJ2-6; D possibly corresponds to TRBD1 (6 bases). Germline CDR1 KGHSH, CDR2 LQKENI. Trimming left V 3 bases short and J 0 bases short, with 6 bases between. The length of the CDR3 is 15 residues. This CDR3 is CASSPDSSGANVLTF. CDR3 coding DNA: TGTGCCAGCTCACCGGACAGCTCTGGGGCCAACGTCCTGACTTTC.

This clone was seen a handful of times. The V and J genes are TRBV7-9 and TRBJ2-2; 9 bases align to TRBD1. The trim removed 5 bases at V and 8 bases at J, leaving 9 bases unmatched. This CDR3 is built from 15 residues. CDR1 and CDR2 (germline): SEHNR, FQNEAQ (reference sequence). The CDR3 bases are TGTGCCAGCAGCCGAGGCTTACAGGGGGCTGGGGAGCTGTTTTTT. Its protein product is CASSRGLQGAGELFF.

The chain carries TRBV10-3 and TRBJ1-5, with a possible D match to TRBD1 (6 bases). Between the trimmed V and J ends, which lost 2 bases and 3 bases, there was a span of 20 bases. CDR3 size: 18 residues. The germline V gene has CDR1 ENHRY and CDR2 SYGVKD. The CDR3 protein is CAISETATVNRDNQPQHF. CDR3 nucleotide sequence: TGTGCCATCAGTGAGACCGCGACAGTGAACAGGGACAATCAGCCCCAGCATTTT.

In this sample, this clone turned up once. This chain connects TRBV29-1 to TRBJ2-5; 9 bases fit TRBD1. The V segment lost 7 bases and the J segment 1 base; nucleotides outside the gene matches: 7. Germline V CDR1 and CDR2: SQVTM, ANQGSEA. This CDR3 spans 14 amino acids. CDR3 region: CSATKDRGQETQYF. CDR3 bases: TGCAGCGCTACTAAGGACAGGGGCCAAGAGACCCAGTACTTC.

This chain connects TRBV27 to TRBJ2-1, with no clear D. The CDR3 totals 11 residues. Germline V gives CDR1 MNHEY, CDR2 SMNVEV (reference sequence). V lost 5 bases and J lost 3, with 2 bases in between. CDR3 DNA sequence: TGTGCCAGCAGTGACTACAATGAGCAGTTCTTC. This codes for CASSDYNEQFF.

In its sample, this clone was seen a few times. The same CDR3 can be traced to other DNA sequences in this sample. The chain combines TRBV6-5 with TRBJ1-6; D is possibly TRBD1 (6 bases). The V and J ends lost 0 bases and 6 bases respectively, with 9 bases between them. Germline V gene sequence: CDR1 MNHEY, CDR2 SVGAGI. The CDR3 contains 15 residues. The chain's CDR3 is CASSYSGGANSPLHF. CDR3 coding DNA: TGTGCCAGCAGTTACTCGGGGGGGGCTAATTCACCCCTCCACTTT.

Worth noting for this clone: The same CDR3 arises from other DNA sequences in this sample as well. J is TRBJ1-2 and V is TRBV6-1, with a tentative D call TRBD1 (5 bases). Germline CDR1 is MNHNS and CDR2 is SASEGT. The CDR3 spans 15 residues. V was trimmed by 4 bases and J by 4 bases, leaving 16 bases between them. CDR3 sequence: CASSGSPSGFYGYTF. The CDR3 DNA reads TGTGCCAGCAGTGGGAGCCCATCAGGGTTCTATGGCTACACCTTC.